Described below is a single TCR beta chain sequence and its context. The data were obtained in a study of blood T cell repertoires in COVID-19. Profiled with immunoSEQ multiplex PCR; TCRdb holds only in-frame clones, not every one. Of some 240,000 clones detected, around 86% appear once; the ten largest clones hold 9.5% to 15%. Sequencing used peripheral blood. This TCR was recovered from a woman aged 55-69 years with active or convalescent COVID-19.

The CDR3 region has the DNA TGTGCCAGCAGCCCCCAGGGGCCAGGGAACTATGGCTACACCTTC. Amino acid sequence: CASSPQGPGNYGYTF. This chain links TRBV5-4 with TRBJ1-2; TRBD1 might be the D (6 bases). V lost 4 bases to trimming and J lost 2 bases, with 15 bases between them. There are 15 residues in the CDR3. CDR1 and CDR2 (germline): SGHNT, YYREEE (reference sequence).